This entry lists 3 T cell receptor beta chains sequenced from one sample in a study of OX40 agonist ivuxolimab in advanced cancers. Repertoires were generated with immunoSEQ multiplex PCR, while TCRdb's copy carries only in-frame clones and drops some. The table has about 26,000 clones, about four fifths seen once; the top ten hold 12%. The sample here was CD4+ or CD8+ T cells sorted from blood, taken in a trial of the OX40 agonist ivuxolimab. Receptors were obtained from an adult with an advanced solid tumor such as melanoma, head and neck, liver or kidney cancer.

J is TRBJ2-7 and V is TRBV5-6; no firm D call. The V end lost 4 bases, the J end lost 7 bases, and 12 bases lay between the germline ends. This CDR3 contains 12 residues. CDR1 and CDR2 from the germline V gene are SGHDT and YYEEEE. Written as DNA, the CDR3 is TGTGCCAGCAGCCTGTGGTCAAAAGAGCAGTACTTC. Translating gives CASSLWSKEQYF. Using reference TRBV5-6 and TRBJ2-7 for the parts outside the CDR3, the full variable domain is DAGVTQSPTHLIKTRGQQVTLRCSPKSGHDTVSWYQQALGQGPQFIFQYYEEEERQRGNFPDRFSGHQFPNYSSELNVNALLLGDSALYLCASSLWSKEQYFGPGTRLTVT.

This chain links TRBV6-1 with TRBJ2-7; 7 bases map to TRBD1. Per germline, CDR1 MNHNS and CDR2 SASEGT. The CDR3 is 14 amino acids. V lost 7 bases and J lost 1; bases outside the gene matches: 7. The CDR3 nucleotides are TGTGCCAGCATCGGGCAGGGGGTATCCTACGAGCAGTACTTC. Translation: CASIGQGVSYEQYF.

The CDR3 DNA follows: TGCGCCAGCAGCCCTGGTACAGGTGAGCAGTTCTTC. Translation: CASSPGTGEQFF. The rearrangement links TRBV4-1 to TRBJ2-1; D is perhaps TRBD1 (5 bases). V was clipped by 4 bases and J by 9 bases, with 10 bases between them. This CDR3 comprises 12 residues. Looked up from germline, CDR1 is MGHRA and CDR2 is YSYEKL.